This TCR beta chain was recovered during a study of identical twins. V was pared by 4 bases and J by 9 bases, with 16 bases between. This CDR3 is built from 13 residues. Germline V gene lookup returns CDR1 SQVTM and CDR2 ANQGSEA. Via MiXCR, TCRdb re-called the 5' RACE reads, giving one row per CDR3 protein. The data show roughly 540,000 distinct CDR3 sequences, around 20% seen once. The same specimen was also included in a second study, on T cells expressing NK-cell markers. That work contributes: Repertoire data for TCR beta were derived from sorted T cells (CD3+CD56+NKG2C+, CD3+CD56+NKG2C- and CD3+CD56-NKG2C+). Sequenced donors, eight in total, included seven who were HCMV-seropositive and one who was seronegative.

The chain is built from TRBV29-1 and TRBJ2-1; D remains unclear. Sequenced material: CD4+ T cells sorted from blood. This sequence originates from a woman aged 18-29 years in good health. As DNA, the CDR3 is TGCAGCGTTGGTAGGGAACGATTCGGTGAGCAGTTCTTC. This gives the protein CSVGRERFGEQFF.